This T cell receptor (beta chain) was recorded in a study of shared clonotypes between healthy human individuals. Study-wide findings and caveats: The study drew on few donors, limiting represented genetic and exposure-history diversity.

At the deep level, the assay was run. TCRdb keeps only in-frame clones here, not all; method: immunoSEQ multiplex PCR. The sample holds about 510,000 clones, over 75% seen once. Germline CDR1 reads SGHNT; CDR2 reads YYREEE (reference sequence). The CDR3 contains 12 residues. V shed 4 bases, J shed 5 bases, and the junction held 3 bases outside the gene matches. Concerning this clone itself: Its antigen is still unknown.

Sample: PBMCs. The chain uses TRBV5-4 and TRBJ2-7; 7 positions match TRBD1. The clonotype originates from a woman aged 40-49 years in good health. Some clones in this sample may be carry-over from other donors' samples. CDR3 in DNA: TGTGCCAGCAGCGTCGGGACAGACGAGCAGTACTTC. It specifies CASSVGTDEQYF. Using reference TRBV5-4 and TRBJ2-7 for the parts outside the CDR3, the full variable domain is ETGVTQSPTHLIKTRGQQVTLRCSSQSGHNTVSWYQQALGQGPQFIFQYYREEENGRGNFPPRFSGLQFPNYSSELNVNALELDDSALYLCASSVGTDEQYFGPGTRLTVT.